Listed here is a single TCR beta chain. This sample is part of a study of cytotoxic CD8 clonotypes in ibrutinib-treated CLL. The protocol was immunoSEQ multiplex PCR, while the TCRdb copy is restricted to in-frame clones and leaves out a portion. Of approximately 50,000 clones listed, approximately 71% are singletons. CDR1 SGHAT and CDR2 FQNNGV come from the germline V gene. The CDR3 totals 15 residues. V shed 1 base and J 7 bases; nucleotides not matched to a gene: 0. The chain recombines TRBV11-2 with TRBJ2-1, with TRBD2 matching 14 bases. This TCR was recovered from a human donor with chronic lymphocytic leukemia. This sample comprised PBMCs, obtained after 12 months of ibrutinib treatment. The CDR3 sequence: CASSLGTSGRNEQFF. The CDR3, as DNA: TGTGCCAGCAGCTTAGGGACTAGCGGGAGGAATGAGCAGTTCTTC.